The T cell receptor beta chain under discussion was sequenced for a study of OX40 agonist ivuxolimab in advanced cancers. This table comes from immunoSEQ multiplex PCR, and its TCRdb copy is limited to in-frame clones, with some not included. The repertoire holds some 11,000 clones, approximately 69% seen once, with 35% to 45% in the top ten. The CDR3 is made up of 13 amino acids. The chain links TRBV21-1 to TRBJ2-3. TRBV21-1 is annotated as a pseudogene. The clonotype originates from an adult with an advanced solid tumor such as melanoma, head and neck, liver or kidney cancer. Here the sequenced sample was CD4+ or CD8+ T cells sorted from blood, taken in a trial of the OX40 agonist ivuxolimab. CDR3 protein: CASRPVMQDTQYF. As DNA, the CDR3 is TGTGCCAGCAGACCTGTCATGCAAGATACGCAGTATTTT.